This is a list of T cell receptor beta chains from one sample in a study of cytomegalovirus exposure and HLA in healthy donors. Clones were sequenced by immunoSEQ multiplex PCR, and TCRdb holds only the in-frame ones, with some missing. The sample has roughly 120,000 clones, 75% to 85% seen once. The sample consisted of PBMCs. The receptors come from a man under 40 in good health and CMV-seronegative. Each CDR3 is given with its conserved first and last residue. Fields, in order: V gene, CDR3 protein.

v_gene: TRBV11-2
CDR3aa: CASSSFPRGRVSYNEQFF

v_gene: TRBV21-1
CDR3aa: CASSKETGRGDSNQPQHF

v_gene: TRBV7-9
CDR3aa: CASSLARTDTQYF

v_gene: TRBV4-3
CDR3aa: CASSPGLAGRAYEQYF

v_gene: TRBV19
CDR3aa: CATRTPTQVPNTEAFF

v_gene: TRBV6-4
CDR3aa: CASSPEVTGQPQHF

v_gene: TRBV7-9
CDR3aa: CASSLSSSGRPISTDTQYF

v_gene: TRBV4-3
CDR3aa: CASSQDGQGIYNEQFF

v_gene: TRBV4-3
CDR3aa: CASSQEFAGGRETQYF

v_gene: TRBV18
CDR3aa: CASSPLGGQGNTEAFF

v_gene: TRBV27
CDR3aa: CASQSGWHSNQPQHF

v_gene: TRBV7-8
CDR3aa: CASSIRRDRAQETQYF

v_gene: TRBV7-9
CDR3aa: CASRPNTGGEQYF